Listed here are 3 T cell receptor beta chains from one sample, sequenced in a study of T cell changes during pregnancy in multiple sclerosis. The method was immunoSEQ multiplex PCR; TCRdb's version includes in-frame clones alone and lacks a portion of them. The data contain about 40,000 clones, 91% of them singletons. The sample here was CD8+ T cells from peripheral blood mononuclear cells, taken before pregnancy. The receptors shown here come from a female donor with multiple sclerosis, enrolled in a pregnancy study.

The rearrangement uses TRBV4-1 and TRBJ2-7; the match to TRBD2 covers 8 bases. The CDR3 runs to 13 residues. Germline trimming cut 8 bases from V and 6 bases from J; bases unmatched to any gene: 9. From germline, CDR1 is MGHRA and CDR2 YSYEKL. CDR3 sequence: CASASSGVGEQYF. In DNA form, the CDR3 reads TGCGCCAGCGCGAGTAGCGGGGTCGGCGAGCAGTACTTC.

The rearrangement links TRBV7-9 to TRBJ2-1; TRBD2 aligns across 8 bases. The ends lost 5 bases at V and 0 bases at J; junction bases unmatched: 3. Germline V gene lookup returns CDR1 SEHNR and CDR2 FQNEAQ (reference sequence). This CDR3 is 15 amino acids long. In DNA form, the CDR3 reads TGTGCCAGCAGCCACAGCGGGAGCTCCTACAATGAGCAGTTCTTC. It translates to CASSHSGSSYNEQFF.

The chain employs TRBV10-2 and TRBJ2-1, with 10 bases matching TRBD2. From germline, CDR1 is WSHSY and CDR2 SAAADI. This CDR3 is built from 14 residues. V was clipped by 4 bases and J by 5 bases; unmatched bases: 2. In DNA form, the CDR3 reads TGCGCCAGCAGTGGGACTAGCGGAAACAATGAGCAGTTCTTC. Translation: CASSGTSGNNEQFF.